The clone carrying this T cell receptor (beta chain) was picked up many times. What it binds is not known. The V segment lost 4 bases and the J segment 4 bases; nucleotides outside the gene matches: 0. Per germline, CDR1 SEHNR and CDR2 FQNEAQ (reference sequence). The CDR3 is 15 residues long. As the sequencing template, cDNA was produced by extracting RNA and reverse transcribing it. Assay: immunoSEQ multiplex PCR; the TCRdb copy retains only in-frame clones and omits some. Of 150,000 to 200,000 clones listed, around three fifths are singletons. This record comes from a study of CD8+ T cells in alopecia areata. As for the study in general: Each day, treated patients took oral tofacitinib twice, at 5 to 10 mg per dose.

The sample's treatment: oral pan-JAK inhibitor, 5-10 mg twice daily. From PBMCs, CD4+ and CD8+ T cells were sorted. Points from the study as a whole: Scalp data also include sequences from resident alphabeta T cells of normal skin.

Sequencing used CD4+ T cells sorted from blood, obtained at week 24, from a patient treated with tofacitinib. This chain joins TRBV7-9 and TRBJ2-3, with 15 bases identical to TRBD2. This receptor was identified in a human donor with alopecia areata. The DNA for the CDR3 is TGTGCCAGCAGCTGGACTAGCGGGGGGGCAGATACGCAGTATTTT. Encoded protein: CASSWTSGGADTQYF.